This TCR beta chain is drawn from a study of T cells in Graves' hyperthyroidism and ophthalmopathy. The V end lost 2 bases, the J end lost 13 bases, and 18 bases lay between the germline ends. Germline V gives CDR1 MDHEN, CDR2 SYDVKM. This CDR3 region has 15 residues. It was RNA transcripts that yielded the amplified TCR beta CDR3 regions. The study used the HTBI primer set for a first-round RT-PCR of the TCR CDR3. TCRdb re-called the multiplex PCR reads through MiXCR, storing one row per CDR3 protein. The top ten hold more than 3% of the sample, which has hundreds of thousands of distinct CDR3 sequences, roughly 16% seen once. This clonotype was seen only a few times.

The sequencing input was blood. This TCR derives from a woman aged 40 to 50 with Graves' ophthalmopathy. V usage is TRBV28 and J usage is TRBJ1-6; D is unclear. CDR3 in DNA: TGTGCCAGCAGTTTAGGAGACCCCGGAGGATTCCCCCTCCACTTT. Its protein is CASSLGDPGGFPLHF.